This TCR beta chain was recovered during a study of cytomegalovirus exposure and HLA in healthy donors. Sampled while nominally healthy, donors likely had unrecorded immune exposures. This PCR relied on a set of 60 Vbeta primers and 13 Jbeta primers. How the authors handled the data: Roughly 73 million unique TCR beta chains, roughly 11 million of them shared, were counted by a later analysis. The protocol was immunoSEQ multiplex PCR, while the TCRdb copy is restricted to in-frame clones and leaves out a portion. That table is the source of V, J and clone size, and D and trimming were worked out from the DNA. The data contain over 90,000 clones, approximately 87% of them singletons. Per the germline V gene, CDR1 is SGHRS and CDR2 is YFSETQ. Trimming removed 4 bases from V and 0 bases from J; junction bases left unmatched: 5. CDR3 length: 16 residues. Concerning this clone: Its target is not known.

Overall study results and limits: After further analysis at a later stage, around 17,000 TCR beta sequences were associated with HLA alleles at 0.05 false discovery rate. An analysis was carried out at a later point. It showed that HLA-associated TCR beta chains were more clonally expanded than equally common non-associated chains.

The chain employs TRBV5-1 and TRBJ1-3; 9 nucleotides match TRBD1. The source is a man in his forties in good health and CMV-seronegative. Sample: PBMCs. CDR3 sequence reads: CASSTRTGDSGNTIYF. The CDR3 nucleotides read TGCGCCAGCAGCACCAGGACAGGGGACTCTGGAAACACCATATATTTT.